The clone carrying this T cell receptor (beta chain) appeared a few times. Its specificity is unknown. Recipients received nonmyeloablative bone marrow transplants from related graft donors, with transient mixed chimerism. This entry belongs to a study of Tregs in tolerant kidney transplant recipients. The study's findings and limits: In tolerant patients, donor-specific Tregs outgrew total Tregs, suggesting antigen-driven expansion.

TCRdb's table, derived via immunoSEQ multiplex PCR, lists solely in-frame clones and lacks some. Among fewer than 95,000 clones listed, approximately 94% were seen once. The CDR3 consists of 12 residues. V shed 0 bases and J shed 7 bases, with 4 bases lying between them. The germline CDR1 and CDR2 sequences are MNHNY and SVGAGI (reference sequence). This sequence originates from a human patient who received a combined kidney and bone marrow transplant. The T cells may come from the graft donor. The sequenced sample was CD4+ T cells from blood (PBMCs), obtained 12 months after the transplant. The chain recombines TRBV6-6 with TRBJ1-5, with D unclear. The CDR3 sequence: CASSYSTQPQHF. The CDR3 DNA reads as TGTGCCAGCAGTTACTCGACACAGCCCCAGCATTTT.